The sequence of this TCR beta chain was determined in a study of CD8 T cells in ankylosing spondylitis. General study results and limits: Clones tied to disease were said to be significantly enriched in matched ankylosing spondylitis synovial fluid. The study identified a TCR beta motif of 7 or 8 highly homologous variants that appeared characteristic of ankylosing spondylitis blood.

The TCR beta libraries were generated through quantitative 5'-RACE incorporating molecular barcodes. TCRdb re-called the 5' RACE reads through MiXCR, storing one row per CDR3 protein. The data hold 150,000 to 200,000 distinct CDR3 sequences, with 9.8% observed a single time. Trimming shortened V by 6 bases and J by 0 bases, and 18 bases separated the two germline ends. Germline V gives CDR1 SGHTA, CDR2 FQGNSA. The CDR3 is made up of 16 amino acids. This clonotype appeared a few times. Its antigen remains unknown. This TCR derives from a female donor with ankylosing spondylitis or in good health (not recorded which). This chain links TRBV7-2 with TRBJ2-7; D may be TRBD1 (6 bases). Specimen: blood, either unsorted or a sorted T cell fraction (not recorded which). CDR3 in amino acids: CASRTGTGTNSYEQYF. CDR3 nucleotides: TGTGCCAGCAGAACAGGGACCGGGACCAACTCCTACGAGCAGTACTTC.